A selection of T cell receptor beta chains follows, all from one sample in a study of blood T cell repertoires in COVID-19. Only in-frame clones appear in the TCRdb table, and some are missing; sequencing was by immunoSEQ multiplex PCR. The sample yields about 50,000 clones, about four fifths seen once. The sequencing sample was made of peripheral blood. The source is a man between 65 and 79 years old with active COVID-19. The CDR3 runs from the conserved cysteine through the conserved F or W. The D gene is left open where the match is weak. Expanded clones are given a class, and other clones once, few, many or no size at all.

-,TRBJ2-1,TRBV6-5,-,CASKIDRNSYNEQFF,TGTGCCAGCAAGATCGACAGAAACTCCTACAATGAGCAGTTCTTC
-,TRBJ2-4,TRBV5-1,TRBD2,CASSSRGRGPKNIQYF,TGCGCCAGCAGCTCCCGCGGGAGGGGGCCCAAAAACATTCAGTACTTC
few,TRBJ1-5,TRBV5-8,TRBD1,CASSILGQGYQPQHF,TGTGCCAGCAGCATATTGGGACAGGGCTATCAGCCCCAGCATTTT
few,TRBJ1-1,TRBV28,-,CASSTQGKFIAFF,TGTGCCAGCAGCACACAGGGTAAATTTATAGCTTTCTTT
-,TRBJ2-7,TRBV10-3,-,CAIGGYYEQYF,TGTGCCATCGGCGGGTACTACGAGCAGTACTTC
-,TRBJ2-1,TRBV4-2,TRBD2,CASSQDMELAGNNEQFF,TGTGCCAGCAGCCAAGATATGGAGCTAGCGGGAAACAATGAGCAGTTCTTC
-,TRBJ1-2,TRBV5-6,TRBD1,CASTRMDRGPNYGYTF,TGTGCCAGCACGCGGATGGACAGGGGGCCTAACTATGGCTACACCTTC
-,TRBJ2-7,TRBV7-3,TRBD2,CATEDAGVGYEQYF,TGTGCCACCGAGGATGCGGGAGTTGGGTACGAGCAGTACTTC
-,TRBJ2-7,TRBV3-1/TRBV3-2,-,CASSQDSAREQYF,TGTGCCAGCAGCCAAGATTCGGCGCGGGAGCAGTACTTC
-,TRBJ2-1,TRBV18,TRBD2,CASSPLPSGNNEQFF,TGTGCCAGCTCACCGCTACCTAGCGGAAACAATGAGCAGTTCTTC
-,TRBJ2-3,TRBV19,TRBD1,CASSDQGVDTQYF,TGTGCCAGTAGCGACCAGGGGGTGGATACGCAGTATTTT
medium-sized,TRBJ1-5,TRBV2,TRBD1,CASSGQGRDQPQHF,TGTGCCAGCAGTGGACAGGGGCGGGATCAGCCCCAGCATTTT